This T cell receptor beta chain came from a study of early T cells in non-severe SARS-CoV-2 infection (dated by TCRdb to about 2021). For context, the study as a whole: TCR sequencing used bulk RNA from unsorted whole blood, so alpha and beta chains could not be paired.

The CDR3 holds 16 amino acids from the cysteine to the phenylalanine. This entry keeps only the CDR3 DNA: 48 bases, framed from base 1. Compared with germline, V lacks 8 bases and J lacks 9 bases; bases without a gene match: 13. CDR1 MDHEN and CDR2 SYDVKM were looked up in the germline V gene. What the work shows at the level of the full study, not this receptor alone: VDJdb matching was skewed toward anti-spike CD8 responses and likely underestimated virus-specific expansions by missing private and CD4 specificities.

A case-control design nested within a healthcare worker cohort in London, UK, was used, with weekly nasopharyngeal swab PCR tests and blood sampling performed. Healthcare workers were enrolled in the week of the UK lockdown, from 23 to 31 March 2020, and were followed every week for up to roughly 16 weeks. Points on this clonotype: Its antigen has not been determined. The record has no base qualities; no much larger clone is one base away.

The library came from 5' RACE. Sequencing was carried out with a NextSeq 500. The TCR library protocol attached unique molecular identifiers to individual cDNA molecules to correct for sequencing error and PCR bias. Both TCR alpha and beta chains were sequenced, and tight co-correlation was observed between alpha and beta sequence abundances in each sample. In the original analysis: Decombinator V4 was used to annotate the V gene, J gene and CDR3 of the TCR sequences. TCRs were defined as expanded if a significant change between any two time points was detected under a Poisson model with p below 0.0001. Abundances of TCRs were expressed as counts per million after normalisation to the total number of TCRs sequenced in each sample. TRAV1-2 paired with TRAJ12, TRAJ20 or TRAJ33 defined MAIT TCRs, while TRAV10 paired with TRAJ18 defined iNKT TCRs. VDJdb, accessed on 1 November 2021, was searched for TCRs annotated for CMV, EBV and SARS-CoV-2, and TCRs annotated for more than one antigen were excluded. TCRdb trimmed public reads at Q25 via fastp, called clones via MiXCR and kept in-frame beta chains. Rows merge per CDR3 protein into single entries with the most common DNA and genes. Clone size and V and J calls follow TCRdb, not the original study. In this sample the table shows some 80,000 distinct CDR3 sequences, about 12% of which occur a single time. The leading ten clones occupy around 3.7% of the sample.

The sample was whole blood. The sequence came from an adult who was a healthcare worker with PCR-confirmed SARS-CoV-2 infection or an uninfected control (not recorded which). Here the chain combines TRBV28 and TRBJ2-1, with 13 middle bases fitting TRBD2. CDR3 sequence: CASRRTSGSLTGEQFF. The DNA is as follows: TGTGCCAGCCGAAGGACTAGCGGGAGTCTGACGGGTGAGCAGTTCTTC.